The 19 T cell receptor beta chains below all came from one sample that was sequenced in a study of cytomegalovirus exposure and HLA in healthy donors. The PCR employed 60 Vbeta primers together with 13 Jbeta primers. Profiling relied on immunoSEQ multiplex PCR, and the TCRdb table lists in-frame clones only, not all of them. The sample yields around 75,000 clones, of which the top ten take up roughly 13%. The sequenced sample was PBMCs. These receptors were collected from a man aged 45-60 years in good health and CMV-seropositive.

The chain combines TRBV7-2 with TRBJ1-4; 7 bases agree with TRBD1. This CDR3 contains 13 residues. Germline values: CDR1 SGHTA, CDR2 FQGNSA. V shed 2 bases and J 8 bases; nucleotides not matched to a gene: 2. This CDR3 reads CASSLYRGEKLFF. In nucleotides, the CDR3 is TGTGCCAGCAGCTTATACAGGGGAGAAAAACTGTTTTTT.

The chain joins TRBV11-3 to TRBJ2-5; D is perhaps TRBD2 (5 bases). V was cut by 1 base and J by 1 base, with 10 bases left in between. The germline V gene encodes CDR1 SGHNT and CDR2 YENEEA. CDR3 size: 15 residues. As DNA, the CDR3 is TGTGCCAGCAGCTTAGGAGGGTCTGCCCAAGAGACCCAGTACTTC. It encodes CASSLGGSAQETQYF.

The gene calls are TRBV5-1 and TRBJ1-2; D remains unclear. Trimming shortened V by 0 bases and J by 0 bases, and 9 bases separated the two germline ends. The CDR3 sequence is 15 residues long. Germline lookup yields CDR1 SGHRS and CDR2 YFSETQ. As DNA, the CDR3 is TGCGCCAGCAGCTTGGCCGGGAATTCTAACTATGGCTACACCTTC. Translating gives CASSLAGNSNYGYTF.

The rearrangement links TRBV11-2 to TRBJ2-5; 8 bases match TRBD1. The ends lost 4 bases at V and 5 bases at J; junction bases unmatched: 6. CDR3 length equals 14 residues. Germline V lookup: CDR1 SGHAT, CDR2 FQNNGV. CDR3 bases: TGTGCCAGCAGCTGGCAGGGGGCCTGGGAGACCCAGTACTTC. As protein: CASSWQGAWETQYF. The whole variable domain, filled in from reference TRBV11-2 and TRBJ2-5, reads EAGVAQSPRYKIIEKRQSVAFWCNPISGHATLYWYQQILGQGPKLLIQFQNNGVVDDSQLPKDRFSAERLKGVDSTLKIQPAKLEDSAVYLCASSWQGAWETQYFGPGTRLLVL.

The rearrangement uses TRBV15 and TRBJ2-1; D might be TRBD1 (5 bases). CDR3 length: 14 amino acids. Germline CDR1 is LNHNV and CDR2 is YYDKDF (reference sequence). V lost 1 base, J lost 7 bases, and 11 bases lay in between. The CDR3 DNA is TGTGCCACCAGCAGAGGACAGAGTGGGAATGAGCAGTTCTTC. Its protein is CATSRGQSGNEQFF.

The V gene is TRBV9, the J gene TRBJ1-1; D perhaps matches TRBD1 (6 bases). This CDR3 has 14 amino acids. From germline, CDR1 is SGDLS and CDR2 YYNGEE. V lost 1 base and J 5 bases, leaving 12 bases between the germline ends. CDR3 in amino acids: CASSVKGGITEAFF. The CDR3 nucleotides read TGTGCCAGCAGCGTAAAGGGGGGGATAACTGAAGCTTTCTTT.

The V gene is TRBV6-1, the J gene TRBJ1-2; D perhaps matches TRBD1 (5 bases). V dropped 5 bases and J dropped 4 bases, with 17 bases sitting between them. Germline V gene data show CDR1 as MNHNS and CDR2 as SASEGT. The CDR3 is 15 residues long. The CDR3 sequence: CASSPSMAGPYGYTF. Here the CDR3 DNA reads TGTGCCAGCAGTCCGAGTATGGCAGGGCCCTATGGCTACACCTTC.

V gene TRBV12-5 combines with J gene TRBJ2-1, with 10 bases that match TRBD2. Germline CDR1 LGHNT, CDR2 FRNRAP. V lost 7 bases, J lost 7 bases, and 4 bases stayed unmatched. This CDR3 is built from 13 residues. In DNA form, the CDR3 reads TGTGCTAGTGCCTGGACTAGCGGAAATGAGCAGTTCTTC. This gives the protein CASAWTSGNEQFF.

The chain employs TRBV6-1 and TRBJ1-1, with no clear D. Germline V gene lookup returns CDR1 MNHNS and CDR2 SASEGT. The CDR3 contains 13 residues. V dropped 6 bases and J dropped 1 base, with 9 bases sitting between them. CDR3 residues: CASRPDTNTEAFF. As DNA, the CDR3 is TGTGCCAGCAGACCCGACACGAACACTGAAGCTTTCTTT.

The chain is built from TRBV7-6 and TRBJ1-6, with 8 bases fitting TRBD1. V shed 4 bases and J 0 bases; nucleotides not matched to a gene: 5. The CDR3 runs to 17 residues. The germline CDR1 and CDR2 sequences are SGHVS and FNYEAQ. CDR3 amino acids: CASSYRQGNSYNSPLHF. Here the CDR3 DNA reads TGTGCCAGCAGCTACAGACAGGGGAACTCCTATAATTCACCCCTCCACTTT.

The chain is built from TRBV11-2 and TRBJ2-1; TRBD1 might be the D (6 bases). V shed 8 bases and J shed 7 bases, with 12 bases lying between them. The CDR3 runs 12 residues. The germline V gene encodes CDR1 SGHAT and CDR2 FQNNGV. CDR3 nucleotides: TGTGCCAGCTCCCCGCAGGGGAATGAGCAGTTCTTC. As protein: CASSPQGNEQFF.

The chain couples TRBV6-4 to TRBJ2-1; 7 bases are a match to TRBD2. CDR3 length equals 15 residues. With V trimmed by 3 bases and J by 0 bases, 2 bases remained unmatched. Germline V gene lookup returns CDR1 MRHNA and CDR2 SNTAGT. The CDR3 DNA reads as TGTGCCAGCAGTGAGGGGGGGGGCTCCTACAATGAGCAGTTCTTC. It encodes CASSEGGGSYNEQFF.

The chain links TRBV2 to TRBJ2-5, with D tentatively TRBD1 (6 bases). Trimming took 4 bases from V and 3 from J, leaving 15 bases between them. CDR1 and CDR2 from the germline V gene are SNHLY and FYNNEI. The CDR3 covers 15 residues. Written as DNA, the CDR3 is TGTGCCAGCAGTGGGCAGGGACAAGCTGAAGAGACCCAGTACTTC. This gives the protein CASSGQGQAEETQYF.

The CDR3 DNA reads as TGCGCCAGCAGCTTGACAGGCCTGACCAACACCGGGGAGCTGTTTTTT. As protein: CASSLTGLTNTGELFF. The chain links TRBV5-1 to TRBJ2-2; D may be TRBD1 (5 bases). Germline V gene data show CDR1 as SGHRS and CDR2 as YFSETQ. V shed 1 base and J shed 2 bases, with 12 bases lying between them. This CDR3 is 16 amino acids long.

CDR3 in DNA: TGTGCCATCAGCCCCCAGGGGGCGTCTAACTATGGCTACACCTTC. Residues: CAISPQGASNYGYTF. The J gene is TRBJ1-2, the V gene TRBV10-3, with 8 bases aligning to TRBD1. V was pared by 6 bases and J by 0 bases, with 6 bases of the junction left unmatched. Germline-derived CDR1 and CDR2 are ENHRY and SYGVKD. The CDR3 sequence is 15 residues long.

The chain uses TRBV18 and TRBJ2-1; 15 bases align to TRBD2. Germline V lookup: CDR1 KGHSH, CDR2 LQKENI. Trimming removed 6 bases from V and 5 bases from J; junction bases left unmatched: 8. The CDR3 has 17 amino acids. The CDR3 sequence: CASSRGLAGGPNNEQFF. The CDR3 bases are TGTGCCAGCTCTCGCGGACTAGCGGGAGGGCCCAACAATGAGCAGTTCTTC.

The V call is TRBV9, the J call TRBJ1-2; D ambiguous. CDR1 is SGDLS, CDR2 YYNGEE, per germline. This CDR3 has 15 residues. V was trimmed by 0 bases and J by 14 bases, leaving 23 bases between them. The CDR3 sequence is CASSVETPGTEKETF. CDR3 nucleotide sequence: TGTGCCAGCAGCGTAGAAACTCCGGGAACAGAGAAAGAAACCTTC.

The V and J genes are TRBV28 and TRBJ2-1, with 8 bases fitting TRBD2. The V and J ends lost 4 bases and 5 bases, in that order; junction bases with no gene match: 4. Germline V gene sequence: CDR1 MDHEN, CDR2 SYDVKM. The CDR3 has 14 residues. The DNA for the CDR3 is TGTGCCAGCAGTTCCCTAGCGGGTGACAATGAGCAGTTCTTC. Translating gives CASSSLAGDNEQFF. Full variable domain (rest looked up from reference TRBV28 and TRBJ2-1): DVKVTQSSRYLVKRTGEKVFLECVQDMDHENMFWYRQDPGLGLRLIYFSYDVKMKEKGDIPEGYSVSREKKERFSLILESASTNQTSMYLCASSSLAGDNEQFFGPGTRLTVL.

CDR3 DNA sequence: TGTGCCAGCAGTTCCGACAGGGGCAACGATCAGCCCCAGCATTTT. Translation gives CASSSDRGNDQPQHF. The chain employs TRBV6-1 and TRBJ1-5; 8 bases fit TRBD1. Germline V CDR1 and CDR2: MNHNS, SASEGT. The CDR3 is 15 residues long. The ends lost 5 bases at V and 5 bases at J; junction bases unmatched: 8.